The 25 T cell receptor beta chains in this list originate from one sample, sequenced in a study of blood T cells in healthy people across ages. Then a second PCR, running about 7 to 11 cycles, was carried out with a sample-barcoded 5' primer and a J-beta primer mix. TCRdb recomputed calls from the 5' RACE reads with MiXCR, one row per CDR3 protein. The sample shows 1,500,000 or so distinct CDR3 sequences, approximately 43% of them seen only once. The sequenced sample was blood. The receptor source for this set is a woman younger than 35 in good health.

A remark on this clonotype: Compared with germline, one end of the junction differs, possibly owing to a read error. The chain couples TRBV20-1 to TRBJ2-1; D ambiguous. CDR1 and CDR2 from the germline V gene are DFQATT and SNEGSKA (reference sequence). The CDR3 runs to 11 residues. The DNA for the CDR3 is TGCAATGCTAGGGTCTACAATGAGCAGTTCTTC. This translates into CNARVYNEQFF.

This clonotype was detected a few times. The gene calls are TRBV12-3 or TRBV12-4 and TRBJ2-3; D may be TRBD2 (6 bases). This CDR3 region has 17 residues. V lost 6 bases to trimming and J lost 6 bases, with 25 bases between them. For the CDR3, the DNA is TGTGCCAGCAGCTCGTTAGGTTGGGCGGGGAATTCGGATACGCAGTATTTT. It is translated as CASSSLGWAGNSDTQYF.

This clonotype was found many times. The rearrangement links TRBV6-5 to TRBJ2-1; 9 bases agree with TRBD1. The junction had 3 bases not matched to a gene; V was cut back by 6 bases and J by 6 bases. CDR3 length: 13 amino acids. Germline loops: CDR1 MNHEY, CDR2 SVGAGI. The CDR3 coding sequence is TGTGCCAGCAGCTGGACAGGGGTCAATGAGCAGTTCTTC. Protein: CASSWTGVNEQFF.

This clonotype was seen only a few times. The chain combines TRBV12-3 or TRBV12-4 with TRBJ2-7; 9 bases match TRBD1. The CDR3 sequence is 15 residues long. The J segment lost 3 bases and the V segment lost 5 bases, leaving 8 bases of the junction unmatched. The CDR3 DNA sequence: TGTGCCAGCAGTCGAACCGGGACAGGGTTCTACGAGCAGTACTTC. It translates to CASSRTGTGFYEQYF.

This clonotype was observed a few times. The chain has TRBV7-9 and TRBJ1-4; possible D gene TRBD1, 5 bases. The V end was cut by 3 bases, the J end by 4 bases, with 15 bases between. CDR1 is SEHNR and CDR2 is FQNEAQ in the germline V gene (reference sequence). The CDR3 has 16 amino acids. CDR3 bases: TGTGCCAGCAGCTTGGGAAGACAGCGGGATAATGAAAAACTGTTTTTT. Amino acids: CASSLGRQRDNEKLFF. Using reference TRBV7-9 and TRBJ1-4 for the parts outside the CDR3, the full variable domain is DTGVSQNPRHKITKRGQNVTFRCDPISEHNRLYWYRQTLGQGPEFLTYFQNEAQLEKSRLLSDRFSAERPKGSFSTLEIQRTEQGDSAMYLCASSLGRQRDNEKLFFGSGTQLSVL.

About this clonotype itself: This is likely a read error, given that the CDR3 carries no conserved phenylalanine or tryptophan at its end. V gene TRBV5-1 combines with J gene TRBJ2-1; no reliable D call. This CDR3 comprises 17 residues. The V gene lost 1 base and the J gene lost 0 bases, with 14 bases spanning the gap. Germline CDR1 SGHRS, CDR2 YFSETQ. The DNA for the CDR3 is TGCGCCAGCAGCTTGATGTCTGTACCCAGCTCCTACAATGAGCAGTTCCTC. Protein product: CASSLMSVPSSYNEQFL.

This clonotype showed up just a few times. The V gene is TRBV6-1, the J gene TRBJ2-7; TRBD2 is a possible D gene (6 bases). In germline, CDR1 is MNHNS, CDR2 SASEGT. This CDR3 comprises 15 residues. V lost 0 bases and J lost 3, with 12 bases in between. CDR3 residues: CASSEAGEAFYEQYF. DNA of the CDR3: TGTGCCAGCAGTGAAGCAGGGGAGGCTTTCTACGAGCAGTACTTC.

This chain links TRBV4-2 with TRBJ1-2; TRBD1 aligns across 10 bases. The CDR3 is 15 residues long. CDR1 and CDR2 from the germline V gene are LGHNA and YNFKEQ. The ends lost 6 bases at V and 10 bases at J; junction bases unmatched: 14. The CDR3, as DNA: TGTGCCAGCAGTCAATACCAAAGACAGGGGGCTGACTACACCTTC. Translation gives CASSQYQRQGADYTF.

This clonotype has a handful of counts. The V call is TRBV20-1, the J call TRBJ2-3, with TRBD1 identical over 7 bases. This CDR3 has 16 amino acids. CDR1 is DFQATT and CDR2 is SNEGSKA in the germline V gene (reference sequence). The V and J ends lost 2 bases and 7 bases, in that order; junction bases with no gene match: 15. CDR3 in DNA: TGCAGTGCTAGAACCAACGACAGGGTGAAGATTTATACGCAGTATTTT. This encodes CSARTNDRVKIYTQYF.

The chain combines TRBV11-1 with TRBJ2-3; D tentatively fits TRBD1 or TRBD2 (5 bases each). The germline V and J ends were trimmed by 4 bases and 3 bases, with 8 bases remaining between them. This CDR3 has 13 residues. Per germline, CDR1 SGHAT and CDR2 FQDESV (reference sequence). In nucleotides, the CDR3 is TGTGCCAGCAGCTGGGGGATTACAGATACGCAGTATTTT. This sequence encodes CASSWGITDTQYF.

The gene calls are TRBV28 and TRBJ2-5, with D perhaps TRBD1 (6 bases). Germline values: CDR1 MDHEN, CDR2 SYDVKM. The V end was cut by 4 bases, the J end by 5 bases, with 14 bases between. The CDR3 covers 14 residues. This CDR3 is CASSSEQGEETQYF. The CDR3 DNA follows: TGTGCCAGCAGTTCTGAACAGGGTGAGGAGACCCAGTACTTC.

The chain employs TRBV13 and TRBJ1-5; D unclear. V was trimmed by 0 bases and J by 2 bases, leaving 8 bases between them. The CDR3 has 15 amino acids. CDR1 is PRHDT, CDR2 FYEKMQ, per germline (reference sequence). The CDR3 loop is CASSLGLAGNQPQHF. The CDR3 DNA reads TGTGCCAGCAGCTTAGGTCTCGCGGGCAATCAGCCCCAGCATTTT.

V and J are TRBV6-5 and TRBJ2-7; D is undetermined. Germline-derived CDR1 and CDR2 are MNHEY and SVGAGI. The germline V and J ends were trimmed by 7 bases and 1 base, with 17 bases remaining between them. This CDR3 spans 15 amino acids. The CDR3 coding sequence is TGTGCCAGCATGCGGAGCCGATTGGGGTCCTACGAGCAGTACTTC. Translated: CASMRSRLGSYEQYF.

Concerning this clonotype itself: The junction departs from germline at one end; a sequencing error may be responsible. CDR3 loop: CASSLDRGNELFF. The CDR3, as DNA: TGTGCCAGCAGTTTAGATAGGGGCAATGAGCTGTTCTTC. V usage is TRBV27 and J usage is TRBJ2-1, with TRBD1 as a possible D gene (5 bases). Germline lookup yields CDR1 MNHEY and CDR2 SMNVEV (reference sequence). The CDR3 consists of 13 residues.

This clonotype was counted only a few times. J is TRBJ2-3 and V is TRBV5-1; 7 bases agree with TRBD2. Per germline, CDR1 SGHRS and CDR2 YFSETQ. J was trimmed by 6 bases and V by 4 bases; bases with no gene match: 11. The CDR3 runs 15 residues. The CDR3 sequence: CASSPAGPLWDTQYF. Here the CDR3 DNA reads TGCGCCAGCAGCCCAGCGGGACCCCTCTGGGATACGCAGTATTTT.

The chain's CDR3 is CASTFTDTATQYF. CDR3 nucleotide sequence: TGCGCCAGCACCTTTACCGACACGGCGACCCAGTACTTC. V usage is TRBV5-1 and J usage is TRBJ2-5; D not resolved. The germline gives CDR1 SGHRS, CDR2 YFSETQ. The length of the CDR3 is 13 residues. Trimming cost V 6 bases and J 7 bases, with 16 bases left between them.

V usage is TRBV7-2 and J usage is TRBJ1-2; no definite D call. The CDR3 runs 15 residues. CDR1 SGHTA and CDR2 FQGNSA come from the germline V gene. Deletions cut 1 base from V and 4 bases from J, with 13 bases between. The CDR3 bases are TGTGCCAGCAGCTTAGAGATAGGACCATCCTATGGCTACACCTTC. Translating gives CASSLEIGPSYGYTF.

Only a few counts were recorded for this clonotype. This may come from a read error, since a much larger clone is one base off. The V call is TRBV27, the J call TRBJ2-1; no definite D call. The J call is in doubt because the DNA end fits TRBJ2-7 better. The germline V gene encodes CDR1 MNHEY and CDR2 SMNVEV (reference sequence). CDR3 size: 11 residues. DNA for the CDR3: TGTGCCAGCATTTTCTACAATGAGCAGTACTTC. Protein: CASIFYNEQYF.

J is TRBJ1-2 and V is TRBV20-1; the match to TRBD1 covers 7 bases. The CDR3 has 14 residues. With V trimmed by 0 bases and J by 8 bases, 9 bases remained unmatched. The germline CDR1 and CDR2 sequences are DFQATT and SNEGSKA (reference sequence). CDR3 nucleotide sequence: TGCAGTGCTAGAGATGGCAGGGGGTCTAGCGGCTACACCTTC. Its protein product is CSARDGRGSSGYTF.

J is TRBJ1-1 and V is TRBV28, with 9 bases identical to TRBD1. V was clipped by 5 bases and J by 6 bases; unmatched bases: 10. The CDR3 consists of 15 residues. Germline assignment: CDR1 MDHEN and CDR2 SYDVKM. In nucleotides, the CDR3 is TGTGCCAGCAGTCCCCCCGGGACAGGGATCGCTGAAGCTTTCTTT. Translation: CASSPPGTGIAEAFF. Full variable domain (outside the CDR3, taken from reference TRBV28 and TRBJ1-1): DVKVTQSSRYLVKRTGEKVFLECVQDMDHENMFWYRQDPGLGLRLIYFSYDVKMKEKGDIPEGYSVSREKKERFSLILESASTNQTSMYLCASSPPGTGIAEAFFGQGTRLTVV.

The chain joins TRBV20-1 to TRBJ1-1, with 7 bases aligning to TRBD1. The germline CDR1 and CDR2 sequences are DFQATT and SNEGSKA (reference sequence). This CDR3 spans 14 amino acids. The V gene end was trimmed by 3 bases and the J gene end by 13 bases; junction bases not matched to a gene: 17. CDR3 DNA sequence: TGCAGTGCTAGGGAGGACAGGACGGGCGAAAGTGATTTCTTT. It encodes CSAREDRTGESDFF.

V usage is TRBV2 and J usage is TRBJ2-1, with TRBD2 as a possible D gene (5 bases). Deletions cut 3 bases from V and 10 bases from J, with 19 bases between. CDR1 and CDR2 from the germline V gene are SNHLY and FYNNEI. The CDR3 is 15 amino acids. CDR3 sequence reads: CASSDWLAASGEQFF. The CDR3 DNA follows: TGTGCCAGCAGTGATTGGTTAGCAGCATCGGGGGAGCAGTTCTTC.

The CDR3 loop reads CASSLAGGPGLLTQYF. CDR3 sequence (DNA): TGTGCCAGCAGTTTAGCCGGCGGACCCGGTTTATTGACCCAGTACTTC. The genes are TRBV12-3 or TRBV12-4 and TRBJ2-5; D gene ambiguous. The V end lost 0 bases, the J end lost 7 bases, and 18 bases lay between the germline ends. The CDR3 is made up of 16 amino acids.

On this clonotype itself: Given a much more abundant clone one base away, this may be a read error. The CDR3 sequence is CASSHGLGRNQPQHF. CDR3 bases: TGCGCCAGCAGCCACGGTCTGGGTAGGAATCAGCCCCAGCATTTT. The rearrangement links TRBV4-3 to TRBJ1-5; D unclear. Trimming stripped 3 bases from V and 4 bases from J, with 13 bases between. The V gene's germline CDR1 is LGHNA and CDR2 YSLEER. The CDR3 contains 15 residues.

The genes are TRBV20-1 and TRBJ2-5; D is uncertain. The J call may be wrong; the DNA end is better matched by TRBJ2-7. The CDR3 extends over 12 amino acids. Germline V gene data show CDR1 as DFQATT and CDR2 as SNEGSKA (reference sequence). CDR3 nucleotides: TGCAGTGCTAGACCACCGTCCAACGAGCAGTACTTC. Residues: CSARPPSNEQYF.